This passage covers 9 T cell receptor beta chains from one sample sequenced in a study of shared clonotypes between healthy human individuals. Profiled with immunoSEQ multiplex PCR; TCRdb holds only in-frame clones, not every one. In the table there are approximately 2.5 million clones, over 85% of which are singletons. Material: naive CD4+ T cells from PBMCs. The subset here: CD45RA+ positively selected. The receptors were sampled from a young man in good health. Some clones in this sample may be carry-over from other donors' samples.

This sequence joins TRBV27 and TRBJ2-7, with D uncertain. CDR3 length equals 15 residues. The germline V and J ends were trimmed by 6 bases and 0 bases, with 15 bases remaining between them. Germline V lookup: CDR1 MNHEY, CDR2 SMNVEV (reference sequence). As DNA, the CDR3 is TGTGCCAGCAGCTTCATAGGGTTGAGCTCCTACGAGCAGTACTTC. Translating gives CASSFIGLSSYEQYF.

The chain carries TRBV7-9 and TRBJ2-7; 8 nucleotides align to TRBD2. V shed 0 bases and J 2 bases; nucleotides not matched to a gene: 3. Germline V lookup: CDR1 SEHNR, CDR2 FQNEAQ (reference sequence). This CDR3 is built from 15 residues. CDR3 DNA: TGTGCCAGCAGCTTAGCGGGAGCGGGAGCCTACGAGCAGTACTTC. Its translation is CASSLAGAGAYEQYF.

This clone has only one observation. The rearrangement uses TRBV6-6 and TRBJ2-1, with 12 bases aligning to TRBD1. Losses at the gene ends were 6 bases for V and 14 bases for J; bases not matched to a gene: 8. Germline CDR1 reads MNHNY; CDR2 reads SVGAGI (reference sequence). CDR3 length: 13 amino acids. The CDR3 sequence is CASRRGQGAGEFF. The CDR3 DNA is TGTGCCAGCAGGAGGGGACAGGGGGCCGGGGAGTTCTTC.

V usage is TRBV19 and J usage is TRBJ1-2, with D unclear. CDR1 is LNHDA and CDR2 is SQIVND in the germline V gene (reference sequence). V dropped 5 bases and J dropped 4 bases, with 11 bases sitting between them. CDR3 length: 13 amino acids. DNA for the CDR3: TGTGCCAGTAGTCCCCAGTACAGCTATGGCTACACCTTC. As protein: CASSPQYSYGYTF.

The V and J genes are TRBV6-1 and TRBJ1-1; D is uncertain. The length of the CDR3 is 13 residues. Trimming stripped 1 base from V and 3 bases from J, with 6 bases between. Germline CDR1 reads MNHNS; CDR2 reads SASEGT. The CDR3, as DNA: TGTGCCAGCAGTGAAGTGGAGGACACTGAAGCTTTCTTT. Its translation: CASSEVEDTEAFF.

Here the CDR3 reads CAISDRAGVGYNEQFF. The CDR3, as DNA: TGTGCCATCAGTGACCGAGCGGGAGTGGGATACAATGAGCAGTTCTTC. The chain employs TRBV10-3 and TRBJ2-1; 8 bases line up with TRBD2. The germline CDR1 and CDR2 sequences are ENHRY and SYGVKD. The CDR3 spans 16 residues. J lost 4 bases, V lost 3 bases, and 8 bases had no gene match.

The chain carries TRBV7-9 and TRBJ2-3; 9 bases fit TRBD2. The CDR3 covers 18 residues. CDR1 is SEHNR, CDR2 FQNEAQ, per germline (reference sequence). J gave up 3 bases and V 4 bases, and 14 bases lay outside the gene matches. The CDR3 DNA sequence: TGTGCCAGCAGCTCCAGGCCTAGCGGGGAATGGGGAACAGATACGCAGTATTTT. Its protein is CASSSRPSGEWGTDTQYF.

The chain recombines TRBV18 with TRBJ1-2; maybe TRBD1 (5 bases). Germline CDR1 is KGHSH and CDR2 is LQKENI. The CDR3 has 16 residues. Trimming pared 3 bases from V and 4 bases from J, leaving 18 bases between. The CDR3 is CASSPGSGLGSYGYTF. The CDR3 DNA sequence: TGTGCCAGCTCACCTGGATCGGGACTCGGGAGCTATGGCTACACCTTC. The variable domain in full, with the rest retrieved from reference TRBV18 and TRBJ1-2, is NAGVMQNPRHLVRRRGQEARLRCSPMKGHSHVYWYRQLPEEGLKFMVYLQKENIIDESGMPKERFSAEFPKEGPSILRIQQVVRGDSAAYFCASSPGSGLGSYGYTFGSGTRLTVV.

V usage is TRBV6-1 and J usage is TRBJ2-7, with 8 nucleotides matching TRBD1. The junction had 4 bases not matched to a gene; V was cut back by 0 bases and J by 0 bases. There are 16 residues in the CDR3. Germline V gene sequence: CDR1 MNHNS, CDR2 SASEGT. The CDR3 DNA reads TGTGCCAGCAGTGAAGCTTCGACAGGGGCCTCCTACGAGCAGTACTTC. Protein: CASSEASTGASYEQYF.